Below, 3 T cell receptor beta chains from the same sample are listed, as sequenced in a study of tumor-infiltrating lymphocytes in primary liver carcinoma. Co-extraction of RNA and DNA was performed on about 20-33 mg of unsorted bulk tissue. A constant-region primer primed TCR beta cDNA synthesis from about 550 ng of total RNA. Employing slightly modified ARM-PCR, three nested multiplex PCR rounds were run, and these gave rise to the TCR beta libraries. The study ran its first two PCR rounds for approximately 10 cycles each, using TRBV1-TRBV30 forward primers and a C-beta reverse primer. One entry per CDR3 protein, called by TCRdb with MiXCR from the multiplex PCR reads. The profile covers 95,000 to 100,000 distinct CDR3 sequences, with around 73% appearing a single time and 12% taken by the ten largest. The source material was liver tumor tissue from sampling region 2. Documented subset: tumor region T2, inferior pole. These receptors originate from a woman in her sixties with primary liver carcinoma and hepatitis B virus infection.

This clonotype turned up a few times. The V gene is TRBV19, the J gene TRBJ1-4, with TRBD1 as a possible D gene (5 bases). This CDR3 has 15 residues. CDR1 and CDR2 (germline): LNHDA, SQIVND (reference sequence). V was clipped by 6 bases and J by 7 bases, with 18 bases between them. The CDR3 DNA sequence: TGTGCCAGTAGCCCGGAAGGGGAAGGGCGTGAAAAACTGTTTTTT. It yields the protein CASSPEGEGREKLFF.

As concerns this clonotype: In this CDR3 the conserved last residue, phenylalanine or tryptophan, is missing, so a read error is likely. V and J are TRBV10-3 and TRBJ2-7, with a possible D match to TRBD1 (6 bases). CDR3 size: 12 residues. Per the germline V gene, CDR1 is ENHRY and CDR2 is SYGVKD. DNA for the CDR3: TGTGTCACCCGACAGGACTCCTACGAGCAGTACTTA. Its protein is CVTRQDSYEQYL.

The CDR3 protein is CASSSIFTDTQYF. The CDR3 coding sequence is TGCGCCAGCAGCTCCATTTTCACAGATACGCAGTATTTT. The chain recombines TRBV5-1 with TRBJ2-3; D gene ambiguous. This CDR3 region has 13 residues. The germline V gene has CDR1 SGHRS and CDR2 YFSETQ. V lost 3 bases and J lost 2, with 7 bases in between.